The 23 T cell receptor beta chains given below trace back to one sample, sequenced in a study of cytomegalovirus exposure and HLA in healthy donors. Primers for the PCR totalled 60 Vbeta and 13 Jbeta. Clones were read by immunoSEQ multiplex PCR, and TCRdb kept only the in-frame ones, dropping some. The profile shows some 100,000 clones, around 75% of them singletons. The sequencing sample was made of PBMCs. The receptor set was obtained from a male donor in good health and CMV-seropositive.

This chain connects TRBV19 to TRBJ1-3; a possible D gene is TRBD1 (5 bases). This CDR3 has 15 residues. CDR1 LNHDA and CDR2 SQIVND come from the germline V gene (reference sequence). With 7 bases removed from V and 0 bases from J, the gap between germline ends came to 13 bases. The CDR3, as DNA: TGTGCCAGTACCCCCACAGGCAGCTCTGGAAACACCATATATTTT. It is translated as CASTPTGSSGNTIYF.

The chain uses TRBV6-1 and TRBJ2-1; TRBD2 matches at 9 bases. V lost 0 bases, J lost 6 bases, and 3 bases stayed unmatched. CDR1 and CDR2 (germline): MNHNS, SASEGT. This CDR3 spans 15 amino acids. The CDR3 here is CASSEASGGRNEQFF. The CDR3 coding sequence is TGTGCCAGCAGTGAAGCGAGCGGGGGGCGCAATGAGCAGTTCTTC.

J is TRBJ2-5 and V is TRBV3-2; the D call of TRBD1 is as the table states it, not checked on the DNA. TRBV3-2 is shown as a pseudogene. The CDR3 covers 8 residues. The CDR3 protein is CASSDKYF. For the CDR3, the DNA is TGTGCCAGCAGCGACAAGTACTTC.

J is TRBJ2-7 and V is TRBV9; TRBD2 aligns across 13 bases. Germline CDR1 reads SGDLS; CDR2 reads YYNGEE. The CDR3 runs to 16 residues. Trimming at V came to 3 bases and at J to 7 bases, leaving 10 bases not matched to a gene. CDR3 sequence (DNA): TGTGCCAGCAGCGCGGGGACTAGCGGGGAGTCTGAAGAGCAGTACTTC. It specifies CASSAGTSGESEEQYF.

The rearrangement uses TRBV6-5 and TRBJ1-4; no reliable D call. V was trimmed by 4 bases and J by 8 bases, leaving 20 bases between them. The CDR3 covers 16 residues. Germline V gene sequence: CDR1 MNHEY, CDR2 SVGAGI. CDR3: CASSLLGRRFWEKLFF. CDR3 nucleotides: TGTGCCAGCAGTTTACTTGGCCGCAGGTTTTGGGAAAAACTGTTTTTT.

The chain links TRBV30 to TRBJ1-1, with 7 bases aligning to TRBD1. The germline CDR1 and CDR2 sequences are GTSNPN and SVGIG (reference sequence). J was trimmed by 9 bases and V by 4 bases; bases with no gene match: 2. The CDR3 covers 10 residues. In nucleotides, the CDR3 is TGTGCCTGGAAGACAGGGCAAGCTTTCTTT. Translation gives CAWKTGQAFF.

CDR3: CASSTTSGGGYEQYF. CDR3 bases: TGTGCCAGCAGCACGACTAGCGGGGGGGGGTACGAGCAGTACTTC. The chain links TRBV7-2 to TRBJ2-7, with 14 bases lining up with TRBD2. Germline V CDR1 and CDR2: SGHTA, FQGNSA. The J segment lost 4 bases and the V segment lost 5 bases, leaving 4 bases of the junction unmatched. CDR3 length: 15 amino acids.

The chain recombines TRBV7-9 with TRBJ2-3; a possible D gene is TRBD2 (7 bases). This CDR3 contains 18 residues. V lost 3 bases and J lost 2, with 21 bases in between. Germline V gene lookup returns CDR1 SEHNR and CDR2 FQNEAQ (reference sequence). The CDR3 coding sequence is TGTGCCAGCAGCTTGAGGGAGCTCGCGGGGGCCACCACAGATACGCAGTATTTT. Its translation: CASSLRELAGATTDTQYF.

V usage is TRBV6-1 and J usage is TRBJ2-5, with 11 bases matching TRBD1. Matching the DNA end better, TRBJ2-7 makes the J call doubtful. From germline, CDR1 is MNHNS and CDR2 SASEGT. The CDR3 spans 14 residues. CDR3 residues: CASSGQGASYEQYF. In nucleotides, the CDR3 is TGTGCCAGCAGCGGACAGGGGGCGAGCTACGAGCAGTACTTC.

As concerns this clone: An end of the junction does not agree with germline; a read error may underlie this. The chain carries TRBV7-9 and TRBJ1-4; 8 nucleotides agree with TRBD1. The CDR3 covers 15 residues. Germline assignment: CDR1 SEHNR and CDR2 FQNEAQ (reference sequence). The CDR3 DNA reads TGTTCCAGCAGCCCACCGGGACAGGAAAATGAAAAACTGTTTTTT. It translates to CSSSPPGQENEKLFF.

The rearrangement joins TRBV7-8 to TRBJ2-3; D is uncertain. Germline V gives CDR1 SGHVS, CDR2 FQNEAQ. V was trimmed by 5 bases and J by 1 base, leaving 10 bases between them. The CDR3 has 14 residues. As DNA, the CDR3 is TGTGCCAGCAGCCACCCGTCGGGCACAGATACGCAGTATTTT. Protein: CASSHPSGTDTQYF.

This chain's CDR3 is CASSQRTGNIETQYF. The CDR3 coding sequence is TGCGCCAGCAGCCAAAGGACAGGAAATATTGAGACCCAGTACTTC. The V gene is TRBV4-1, the J gene TRBJ2-5; 7 positions match TRBD1. CDR3 size: 15 residues. Germline V gene lookup returns CDR1 MGHRA and CDR2 YSYEKL. V shed 2 bases and J 5 bases; nucleotides not matched to a gene: 8.

This chain connects TRBV10-3 to TRBJ1-1; D is undetermined. This CDR3 contains 13 residues. Germline V gene lookup returns CDR1 ENHRY and CDR2 SYGVKD. The ends were cut back, 4 bases at V and 4 bases at J, with 10 bases in the middle. The CDR3 sequence: CAISGNPGTEAFF. The CDR3 nucleotides are TGTGCCATCAGTGGAAACCCCGGCACTGAAGCTTTCTTT.

The chain has TRBV27 and TRBJ1-1; D unclear. Trimming removed 3 bases from V and 6 bases from J, with 11 bases in between. Germline V lookup: CDR1 MNHEY, CDR2 SMNVEV (reference sequence). This CDR3 comprises 13 residues. The CDR3 coding sequence is TGTGCCAGCAGTTTTCCTGGGAGCGCTGAAGCTTTCTTT. Its protein product is CASSFPGSAEAFF.

This chain uses TRBV5-8 with TRBJ2-6; D might be TRBD1 (5 bases). Trimming took 2 bases from V and 0 from J, leaving 15 bases between them. Germline CDR1 reads SGHTS; CDR2 reads YDEGEE. This CDR3 region has 18 residues. The CDR3 DNA is TGTGCCAGCAGCTTTTTTAGGGGTACCCACTCTGGGGCCAACGTCCTGACTTTC. As protein: CASSFFRGTHSGANVLTF.

The chain uses TRBV6-5 and TRBJ1-6, with D perhaps TRBD1 (5 bases). Trimming took 4 bases from V and 12 from J, leaving 10 bases between them. The germline V gene encodes CDR1 MNHEY and CDR2 SVGAGI. This CDR3 comprises 12 residues. The CDR3 DNA follows: TGTGCCAGCAGTTTGCGGGACGGACCCCTCCACTTT. It specifies CASSLRDGPLHF.

This chain uses TRBV4-3 with TRBJ2-1; D uncertain. CDR1 is LGHNA, CDR2 YSLEER, per germline. V lost 0 bases, J lost 4 bases, and 10 bases lay in between. The CDR3 sequence is 15 residues long. CDR3 region: CASSQDTSIYNEQFF. DNA for the CDR3: TGCGCCAGCAGCCAAGATACCAGTATTTACAATGAGCAGTTCTTC.

The chain is built from TRBV2 and TRBJ2-1, with a possible D match to TRBD1 (6 bases). This CDR3 is 15 amino acids long. With 6 bases removed from V and 4 bases from J, the gap between germline ends came to 16 bases. CDR1 is SNHLY, CDR2 FYNNEI, per germline. The CDR3: CASSQQGIGYNEQFF. The CDR3 DNA reads as TGTGCCAGCAGCCAACAGGGTATAGGTTACAATGAGCAGTTCTTC.

The V gene is TRBV29-1, the J gene TRBJ1-1; D is uncertain. The length of the CDR3 is 15 residues. CDR1 is SQVTM and CDR2 is ANQGSEA in the germline V gene. Trimming left V 1 base short and J 1 base short, with 13 bases between. CDR3 DNA: TGCAGCGTTGAAGTTCCAACCCTAGGGAACACTGAAGCTTTCTTT. Translating gives CSVEVPTLGNTEAFF.

V is TRBV6-5 and J is TRBJ2-3, with D possibly TRBD2 on 5 matching bases. Trimming pared 0 bases from V and 2 bases from J, leaving 12 bases between. CDR3 length equals 16 residues. CDR1 is MNHEY and CDR2 is SVGAGI in the germline V gene. Here the CDR3 DNA reads TGTGCCAGCAGTTACTCCGGTCTAGCAATCACAGATACGCAGTATTTT. Its translation: CASSYSGLAITDTQYF.

This clone turned up a few times. The V gene is TRBV4-3, the J gene TRBJ2-1; 8 bases align to TRBD2. Trimming at V came to 0 bases and at J to 6 bases, leaving 16 bases not matched to a gene. The germline CDR1 and CDR2 sequences are LGHNA and YSLEER. This CDR3 is 19 amino acids long. The CDR3 sequence: CASSQDDGSGDLSINEQFF. The DNA for the CDR3 is TGCGCCAGCAGCCAAGATGACGGTAGCGGGGACCTAAGTATCAATGAGCAGTTCTTC.

This chain uses TRBV28 with TRBJ1-1; 8 bases match TRBD1. The CDR3 extends over 14 amino acids. The germline V gene has CDR1 MDHEN and CDR2 SYDVKM. V lost 3 bases, J lost 4 bases, and 4 bases stayed unmatched. The CDR3 loop is CASSFQGAATEAFF. CDR3 in DNA: TGTGCCAGCAGTTTTCAGGGGGCTGCCACTGAAGCTTTCTTT.

This chain joins TRBV7-2 and TRBJ1-2; no definite D call. The CDR3 loop spans 16 amino acids. V was shortened by 2 bases and J by 4 bases, with 17 bases between the two germline ends. From germline, CDR1 is SGHTA and CDR2 FQGNSA. This chain's CDR3 is CASSLNPPPGSYGYTF. CDR3 in DNA: TGTGCCAGCAGCTTAAATCCCCCACCAGGCTCCTATGGCTACACCTTC.